This T cell receptor (beta chain) was captured by sequencing in a study of neurological immune-mediated disorders. Each sequencing run yielded over 190 million TCR-beta sequences from 15-18 subjects. TCRdb analysed the 5' RACE reads with MiXCR anew, one entry per CDR3 protein. The sample includes approximately 77,000 distinct CDR3 sequences, approximately 9.4% seen only once; the top ten take less than 2%. The V end was cut by 1 base, the J end by 2 bases, with 14 bases between. CDR3 length equals 15 residues. CDR1 and CDR2 from the germline V gene are DFQATT and SNEGSKA (reference sequence). This clonotype appeared many times.

Material: PBMCs. The chain employs TRBV20-1 and TRBJ1-1; D remains unclear. This clonotype was obtained from a man aged 50 to 60 in good health. The CDR3 DNA sequence: TGCAGTGCTAGAGGAGGACCGGGTGTTAACACTGAAGCTTTCTTT. Its protein product is CSARGGPGVNTEAFF.